The 8 T cell receptor beta chains reported below all come from one sample, sequenced in a study of cytomegalovirus exposure and HLA in healthy donors. Amplification used 60 Vbeta primers and 13 Jbeta primers. Using immunoSEQ multiplex PCR, the repertoire was profiled, and TCRdb retains in-frame clones only, with some absent. The table includes roughly 150,000 clones, roughly 80% detected once. The sequenced material came from PBMCs. The receptors stem from a male donor in good health and CMV-seronegative.

The V and J genes are TRBV6-5 and TRBJ2-3, with D possibly being TRBD2 (6 bases). Between the trimmed V and J ends, which lost 0 bases and 8 bases, there was a span of 12 bases. The length of the CDR3 is 14 residues. Germline V gene data show CDR1 as MNHEY and CDR2 as SVGAGI. In DNA, the CDR3 is TGTGCCAGCAGTTACTCGGCGGGGTTGGGTACGCAGTATTTT. Translated, it gives CASSYSAGLGTQYF.

The chain recombines TRBV2 with TRBJ1-1; a weak D match, TRBD1 (6 bases). V shed 8 bases and J shed 1 base, with 11 bases lying between them. The CDR3 length is 13 residues. Germline CDR1 SNHLY, CDR2 FYNNEI. The CDR3 bases are TGTGCCAGCGAGGGACAAGAGAACACTGAAGCTTTCTTT. Its protein is CASEGQENTEAFF.

This chain links TRBV14 with TRBJ2-7; 8 nucleotides match TRBD1. This CDR3 has 15 amino acids. Germline V gene data show CDR1 as SGHDN and CDR2 as FVKESK. After removal of 4 bases from V and 5 bases from J, the junction contained 10 bases not matched to a gene. CDR3 nucleotides: TGTGCCAGCAGCCCCCGATCGGACAGGGCACACGAGCAGTACTTC. It translates to CASSPRSDRAHEQYF.

The chain combines TRBV2 with TRBJ2-2, with D possibly matching TRBD2 (7 bases). The CDR3 loop spans 16 amino acids. Germline loops: CDR1 SNHLY, CDR2 FYNNEI. Trimming removed 3 bases at V and 1 base at J, with 12 bases between. The CDR3 loop reads CASSDWRGRNTGELFF. The CDR3 DNA reads TGTGCCAGCAGTGACTGGCGGGGGCGGAACACCGGGGAGCTGTTTTTT.

The chain is built from TRBV4-3 and TRBJ1-2, with 7 bases lining up with TRBD1. V trimming: 3 bases; J trimming: 7 bases; junction bases outside the gene matches: 8. Germline-derived CDR1 and CDR2 are LGHNA and YSLEER. CDR3 length equals 14 residues. The CDR3 nucleotides are TGCGCCAGCAGCCAGGATAAAGGGGGCGTTGGCTACACCTTC. Its translation is CASSQDKGGVGYTF.

The CDR3 DNA follows: TGTGCCATTGGGACAGGCGCCTACGAGCAGTACTTC. Amino acids: CAIGTGAYEQYF. This chain connects TRBV10-3 to TRBJ2-7; 8 bases are a match to TRBD1. CDR3 length: 12 residues. Germline CDR1 reads ENHRY; CDR2 reads SYGVKD. V dropped 9 bases and J dropped 2; count of bases not matched to a gene: 3.

The chain joins TRBV15 to TRBJ1-5; tentative D call: TRBD1 (5 bases). V was cut by 1 base and J by 7 bases, with 14 bases left in between. In germline, CDR1 is LNHNV, CDR2 YYDKDF (reference sequence). The CDR3 has 15 amino acids. In DNA, the CDR3 is TGTGCCACCAGCAGAGGTCGGGGGGACGGACAGCCCCAGCATTTT. Amino acids: CATSRGRGDGQPQHF.

This chain links TRBV7-9 with TRBJ2-7; weak D call: TRBD2 (6 bases). The germline V gene encodes CDR1 SEHNR and CDR2 FQNEAQ (reference sequence). V gave up 3 bases and J gave up 2 bases, with 11 bases separating them. This CDR3 region has 14 residues. The CDR3 nucleotides read TGTGCCAGCAGCTTTAGCGGCAGCACCTACGAGCAGTACTTC. Its translation is CASSFSGSTYEQYF.